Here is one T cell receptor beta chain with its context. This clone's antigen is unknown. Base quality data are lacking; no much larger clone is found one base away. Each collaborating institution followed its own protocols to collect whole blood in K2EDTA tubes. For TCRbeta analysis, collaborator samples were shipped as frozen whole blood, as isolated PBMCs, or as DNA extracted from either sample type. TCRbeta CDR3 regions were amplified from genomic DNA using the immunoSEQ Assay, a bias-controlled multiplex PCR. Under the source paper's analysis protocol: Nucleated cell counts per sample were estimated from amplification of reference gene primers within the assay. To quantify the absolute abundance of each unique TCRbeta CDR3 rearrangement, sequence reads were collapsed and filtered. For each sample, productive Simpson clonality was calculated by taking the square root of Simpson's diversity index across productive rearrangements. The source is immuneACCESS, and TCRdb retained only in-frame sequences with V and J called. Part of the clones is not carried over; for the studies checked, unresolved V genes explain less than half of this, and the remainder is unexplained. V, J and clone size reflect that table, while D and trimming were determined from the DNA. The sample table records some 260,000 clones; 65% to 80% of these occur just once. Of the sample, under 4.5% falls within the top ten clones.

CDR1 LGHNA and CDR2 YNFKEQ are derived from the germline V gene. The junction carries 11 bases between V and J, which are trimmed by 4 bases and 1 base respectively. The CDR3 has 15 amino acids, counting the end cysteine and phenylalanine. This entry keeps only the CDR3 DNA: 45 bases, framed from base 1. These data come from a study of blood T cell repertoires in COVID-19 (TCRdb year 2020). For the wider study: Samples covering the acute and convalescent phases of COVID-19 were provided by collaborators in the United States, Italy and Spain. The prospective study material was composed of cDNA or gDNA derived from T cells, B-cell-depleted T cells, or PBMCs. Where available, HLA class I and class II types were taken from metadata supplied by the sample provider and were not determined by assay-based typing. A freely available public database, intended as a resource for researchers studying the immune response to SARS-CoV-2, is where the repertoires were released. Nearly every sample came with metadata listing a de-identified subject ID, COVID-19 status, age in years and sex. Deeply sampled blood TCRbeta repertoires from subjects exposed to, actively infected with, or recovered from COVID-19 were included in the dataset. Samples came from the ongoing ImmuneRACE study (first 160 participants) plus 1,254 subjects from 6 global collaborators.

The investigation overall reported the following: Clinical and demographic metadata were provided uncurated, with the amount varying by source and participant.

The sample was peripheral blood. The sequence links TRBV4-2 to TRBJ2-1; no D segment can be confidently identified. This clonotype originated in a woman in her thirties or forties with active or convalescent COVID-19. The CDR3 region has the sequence CASSPTPVSYNEQFF. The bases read TGTGCCAGCAGCCCTACGCCGGTGTCCTACAATGAGCAGTTCTTC.